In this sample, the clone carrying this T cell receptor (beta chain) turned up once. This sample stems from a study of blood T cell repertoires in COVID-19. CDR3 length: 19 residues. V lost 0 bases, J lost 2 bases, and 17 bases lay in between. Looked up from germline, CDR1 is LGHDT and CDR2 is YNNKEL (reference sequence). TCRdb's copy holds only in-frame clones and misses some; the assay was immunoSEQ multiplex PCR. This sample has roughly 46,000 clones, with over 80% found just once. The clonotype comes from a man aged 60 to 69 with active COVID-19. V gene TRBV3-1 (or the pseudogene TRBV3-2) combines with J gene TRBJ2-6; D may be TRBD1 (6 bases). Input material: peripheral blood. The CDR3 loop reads CASSQDRLVTGPGANVLTF. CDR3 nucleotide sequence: TGTGCCAGCAGCCAAGATCGGTTGGTAACAGGGCCTGGGGCCAACGTCCTGACTTTC.